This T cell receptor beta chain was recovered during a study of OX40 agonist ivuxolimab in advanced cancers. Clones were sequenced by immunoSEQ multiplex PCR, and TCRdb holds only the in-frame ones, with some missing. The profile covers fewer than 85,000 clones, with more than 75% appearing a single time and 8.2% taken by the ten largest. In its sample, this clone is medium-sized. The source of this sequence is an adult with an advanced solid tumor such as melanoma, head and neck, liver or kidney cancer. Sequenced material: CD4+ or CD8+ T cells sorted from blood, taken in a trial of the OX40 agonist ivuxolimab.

CDR3 sequence reads: CASSILSETGGRSPLHF. In DNA, the CDR3 is TGTGCCAGTAGTATCCTTTCCGAGACAGGGGGCAGATCACCCCTCCACTTT. The chain combines TRBV19 with TRBJ1-6; 10 bases are a match to TRBD1. V shed 3 bases, J shed 10 bases, and the junction held 12 bases outside the gene matches. From germline, CDR1 is LNHDA and CDR2 SQIVND (reference sequence). The CDR3 is made up of 17 amino acids.